This T cell receptor (beta chain) is drawn from a study of T-cell reconstitution after alpha-beta-depleted transplantation in children. Notes on the study in general: Day-60 TCRbeta diversity that was high in some patients was derived from surviving recipient T cells and thymic progenitors.

Germline V gene sequence: CDR1 SGHTA, CDR2 FQGNSA. The length of the CDR3 is 13 residues. Trimming left V 3 bases short and J 5 bases short, with 11 bases between. Using unique molecular identifiers, the investigators prepared the TCRbeta library. TCRdb independently ran MiXCR on the PCR reads; one entry per CDR3 protein. The data hold about 340,000 distinct CDR3 sequences, with roughly 15% observed a single time. As for this clonotype: Antigen unknown.

The TCR comes from a male patient between 2 and 9 years old who had a stem cell transplant for acute lymphoblastic leukemia, so the T cells may come from the graft donor. The V and J genes are TRBV7-2 and TRBJ2-7; no clear D gene. This sample comprised PBMCs, mostly from graft donor cells, obtained 360 days after TCRalphabeta/CD19-depleted stem cell transplant. DNA for the CDR3: TGTGCCAGCAGCTTCGTAGGGCCTGACGAGCAGTACTTC. Translation: CASSFVGPDEQYF.